This T cell receptor (beta chain) is from a study of blood T cell repertoires in COVID-19 (dated by TCRdb to the early 2020s). Describing the broader study: Samples covering the acute and convalescent phases of COVID-19 were provided by collaborators in the United States, Italy and Spain. A freely available public database, intended as a resource for researchers studying the immune response to SARS-CoV-2, is where the repertoires were released. The prospective study material was composed of cDNA or gDNA derived from T cells, B-cell-depleted T cells, or PBMCs. Sample metadata almost always included a de-identified subject ID, COVID-19 status, age in years and sex. Where available, HLA class I and class II types were taken from metadata supplied by the sample provider and were not determined by assay-based typing. The samples were drawn from two sources: the first 160 participants of the ongoing ImmuneRACE study, and over 950 subjects contributed by 6 global collaborators. Subjects who had been exposed to COVID-19, were actively infected with it, or had recovered from it provided the deeply sampled blood TCRbeta repertoires that made up the dataset. General study outcomes and caveats: How much clinical and demographic metadata was included differed by source and by participant, and the metadata was provided uncurated.

One collaborating source in Seattle enrolled patients during active infection and followed them longitudinally through the course of disease. The collaborating institutions used their own protocols to collect whole blood in K2EDTA tubes. Collaborator samples were shipped for TCRbeta analysis as frozen whole blood, isolated PBMCs, or DNA extracted from either sample type. TCRbeta CDR3 regions were amplified from genomic DNA by means of the immunoSEQ Assay, a bias-controlled multiplex PCR. Concerning the study's data processing: Nucleated cell counts per sample were estimated from amplification of reference gene primers within the assay. Sequence reads were collapsed and filtered to measure the absolute abundance of every unique TCRbeta CDR3 rearrangement. For each sample, productive Simpson clonality was calculated by taking the square root of Simpson's diversity index across productive rearrangements. This immuneACCESS table, as held by TCRdb, lists in-frame sequences with V and J called but not all clones. Of the missing ones, under half trace to an unresolved V gene in checked studies; the others have no known cause. That table is the source of V, J and clone size, and D and trimming were worked out from the DNA. A total of 300,000 to 400,000 clones appear in this sample, over 70% of them only once. Under 6.5% of the sample rests with the top ten.

With regard to this clone: Its antigen is still unknown. No quality values exist for individual bases; no much larger clone is one base distant.

Ends trimmed: V by 2 bases, J by 0 bases; bases unmatched to a gene: 6. Per the germline V gene, KGHDR is the CDR1 and SFDVKD is the CDR2. The CDR3 runs 16 residues from the cysteine to the phenylalanine. Just the 48-base CDR3 DNA is kept, in frame starting at base 1. This TCR was recovered from a woman aged 45 to 65 with COVID-19, enrolled during active disease. This chain joins TRBV24-1 to TRBJ2-7; 7 bases in the middle match TRBD1. The specimen sequenced was peripheral blood. CDR3 sequence: CATSDWVGQSSYEQYF. The bases are TGTGCCACCAGTGATTGGGTGGGACAGAGCTCCTACGAGCAGTACTTC.